This T cell receptor (beta chain) was sequenced in a study of blood T cell repertoires in COVID-19. Recovered status in Cohort 3 required two negative PCRs, clearance, or symptom resolution. This table comes from immunoSEQ multiplex PCR, and its TCRdb copy is limited to in-frame clones, with some not included. The sample lists more than 200,000 clones, approximately 84% seen once, with less than 2% in the top ten. CDR3 length: 14 amino acids. Deletions cut 4 bases from V and 0 bases from J, with 9 bases between. Germline V gene data show CDR1 as KGHSH and CDR2 as LQKENI. Sequencing was done on a sample of PBMCs or T cells enriched from blood (not recorded which). The TCR comes from a man aged 60-69 years who had recovered from COVID-19. This chain uses TRBV18 with TRBJ1-1; D ambiguous. The CDR3 sequence: CASSQGLMNTEAFF. Written as DNA, the CDR3 is TGTGCCAGCTCACAAGGACTGATGAACACTGAAGCTTTCTTT.